What follows are 30 T cell receptor beta chains derived from one specimen sequenced in a study of blood T cell repertoires in COVID-19. TCRdb keeps only in-frame clones here, not all; method: immunoSEQ multiplex PCR. The repertoire holds about 220,000 clones, with 80% to 90% as singletons. What was sequenced was peripheral blood. The receptors shown here come from a man between 25 and 39 years old with active or convalescent COVID-19.

The chain has TRBV7-2 and TRBJ1-1; possibly TRBD1 for D (5 bases). V was cut by 7 bases and J by 4 bases, with 16 bases left in between. Germline-derived CDR1 and CDR2 are SGHTA and FQGNSA. The CDR3 contains 14 residues. CDR3 sequence (DNA): TGTGCCAGCATCACCTCCTGGGGCGCCACTGAAGCTTTCTTT. Residues: CASITSWGATEAFF.

The gene calls are TRBV2 and TRBJ1-1; D unclear. The CDR3 is 13 amino acids. The V gene lost 6 bases and the J gene lost 1 base, with 9 bases spanning the gap. Germline CDR1 is SNHLY and CDR2 is FYNNEI. Here the CDR3 DNA reads TGTGCCAGCAGGAGGGAAACGAACACTGAAGCTTTCTTT. It codes for CASRRETNTEAFF.

This chain links TRBV6-5 with TRBJ2-7; 7 nucleotides match TRBD1. This CDR3 comprises 13 residues. Looked up from germline, CDR1 is MNHEY and CDR2 is SVGAGI. V lost 0 bases, J lost 9 bases, and 5 bases stayed unmatched. The CDR3 region has the DNA TGTGCCAGCAGTTACTCGGACAGGCTGGGGCAGTACTTC. Encoded protein: CASSYSDRLGQYF.

This sequence joins TRBV6-2 or TRBV6-3 and TRBJ2-2, with unresolved D. The germline V gene has CDR1 MNHEY and CDR2 SVGEGT. The CDR3 has 13 amino acids. V lost 2 bases, J lost 6 bases, and 7 bases lay in between. The CDR3 protein is CASSYQSAGELFF. The CDR3 DNA is TGTGCCAGCAGTTACCAATCGGCCGGGGAGCTGTTTTTT.

This clone was picked up many times. The chain carries TRBV6-1 and TRBJ2-4; TRBD2 matches 7 bases. CDR1 and CDR2 (germline): MNHNS, SASEGT. CDR3 length equals 20 residues. V shed 1 base, J shed 1 base, and the junction held 16 bases outside the gene matches. CDR3 bases: TGTGCCAGCAGTGAAGGGGTTCTAGCGGCGAAGGGTTGGGCCAAAAACATTCAGTACTTC. This codes for CASSEGVLAAKGWAKNIQYF.

This clone appeared a single time. V and J are TRBV4-3 and TRBJ2-1, with D possibly TRBD1 on 6 matching bases. In germline, CDR1 is LGHNA, CDR2 YSLEER. The CDR3 has 18 amino acids. The V and J ends lost 6 bases and 3 bases respectively, with 24 bases between them. The CDR3 is CASRPREQTGFSYNEQFF. CDR3 sequence (DNA): TGCGCCAGCAGGCCCCGGGAACAAACAGGGTTCAGCTACAATGAGCAGTTCTTC.

CDR3 in amino acids: CASSSRQGVFATNEKLFF. The CDR3 coding sequence is TGTGCCAGCAGCAGCCGACAGGGAGTCTTTGCAACTAATGAAAAACTGTTTTTT. The chain joins TRBV7-2 to TRBJ1-4; 7 nucleotides align to TRBD1. CDR1 and CDR2 (germline): SGHTA, FQGNSA. Trimming removed 5 bases from V and 0 bases from J; junction bases left unmatched: 12. This CDR3 is built from 18 residues. Full variable domain (remainder filled in from reference TRBV7-2 and TRBJ1-4): GAGVSQSPSNKVTEKGKDVELRCDPISGHTALYWYRQSLGQGLEFLIYFQGNSAPDKSGLPSDRFSAERTGGSVSTLTIQRTQQEDSAVYLCASSSRQGVFATNEKLFFGSGTQLSVL.

The rearrangement joins TRBV7-9 to TRBJ2-5, with 10 nucleotides matching TRBD2. Germline loops: CDR1 SEHNR, CDR2 FQNEAQ (reference sequence). The CDR3 sequence is 17 residues long. J gave up 7 bases and V 1 base, and 12 bases lay outside the gene matches. CDR3 protein: CASSLVGAGGPRGTQYF. DNA of the CDR3: TGTGCCAGCAGCTTAGTGGGAGCGGGAGGGCCACGTGGGACCCAGTACTTC.

The chain has TRBV29-1 and TRBJ2-7, with TRBD2 matching over 14 bases. The CDR3 has 17 amino acids. V was pared by 4 bases and J by 0 bases, with 8 bases of the junction left unmatched. The germline gives CDR1 SQVTM, CDR2 ANQGSEA. Here the CDR3 DNA reads TGCAGCGTTGTAAGACTAGCGGGAGGGATAAGCTCCTACGAGCAGTACTTC. Translating gives CSVVRLAGGISSYEQYF.

V and J are TRBV5-1 and TRBJ1-2; 7 nucleotides align to TRBD1. With V trimmed by 6 bases and J by 2 bases, 4 bases remained unmatched. This CDR3 has 13 residues. CDR1 and CDR2 from the germline V gene are SGHRS and YFSETQ. CDR3 nucleotide sequence: TGCGCCAGCAAACAGGGGCCAAACTATGGCTACACCTTC. Translated, it gives CASKQGPNYGYTF. The whole variable domain, filled in from reference TRBV5-1 and TRBJ1-2, reads KAGVTQTPRYLIKTRGQQVTLSCSPISGHRSVSWYQQTPGQGLQFLFEYFSETQRNKGNFPGRFSGRQFSNSRSEMNVSTLELGDSALYLCASKQGPNYGYTFGSGTRLTVV.

The chain links TRBV9 to TRBJ2-5; the match to TRBD2 covers 9 bases. This CDR3 is built from 13 residues. Per germline, CDR1 SGDLS and CDR2 YYNGEE. The junction had 3 bases not matched to a gene; V was cut back by 4 bases and J by 5 bases. CDR3 in amino acids: CASSPLAGETQYF. DNA for the CDR3: TGTGCCAGCAGCCCTCTAGCGGGGGAGACCCAGTACTTC.

A single count supports this clone. V is TRBV2 and J is TRBJ2-3; possibly TRBD1 for D (6 bases). Germline V gene data show CDR1 as SNHLY and CDR2 as FYNNEI. The CDR3 consists of 18 residues. V lost 3 bases and J lost 7, with 26 bases in between. CDR3 amino acids: CASSDGSGEWNPKHTQYF. CDR3 nucleotides: TGTGCCAGCAGTGACGGGTCAGGGGAATGGAATCCTAAACATACGCAGTATTTT.

V gene TRBV9 combines with J gene TRBJ2-5; TRBD2 matches at 14 bases. V shed 4 bases and J 1 base; nucleotides not matched to a gene: 3. This CDR3 is built from 16 residues. Germline CDR1 and CDR2: SGDLS and YYNGEE. The CDR3 is CASSPTSGRAQETQYF. CDR3 nucleotide sequence: TGTGCCAGCAGCCCGACTAGCGGGAGGGCCCAAGAGACCCAGTACTTC. Full variable domain (rest looked up from reference TRBV9 and TRBJ2-5): DSGVTQTPKHLITATGQRVTLRCSPRSGDLSVYWYQQSLDQGLQFLIQYYNGEERAKGNILERFSAQQFPDLHSELNLSSLELGDSALYFCASSPTSGRAQETQYFGPGTRLLVL.

The chain carries TRBV5-1 and TRBJ1-4; D is perhaps TRBD1 (6 bases). CDR3 length equals 16 residues. Per germline, CDR1 SGHRS and CDR2 YFSETQ. Trimming took off 4 bases at V and 0 bases at J, with 13 bases between the two ends. The chain's CDR3 is CASSLQGPTTNEKLFF. CDR3 nucleotides: TGCGCCAGCAGCCTACAGGGTCCGACAACTAATGAAAAACTGTTTTTT.

The J gene is TRBJ2-3, the V gene TRBV4-2, with 10 bases matching TRBD1. The CDR3 covers 17 residues. Trimming took 4 bases from V and 1 from J; bases not matched to a gene: 8. Per the germline V gene, CDR1 is LGHNA and CDR2 is YNFKEQ. The CDR3 nucleotides are TGTGCCAGCAGCCCCCTTCCAGGGACAGGGGGCACAGATACGCAGTATTTT. Translation: CASSPLPGTGGTDTQYF.

V gene TRBV5-1 combines with J gene TRBJ2-7, with 8 bases lining up with TRBD2. Germline CDR1 is SGHRS and CDR2 is YFSETQ. The trim removed 0 bases at V and 6 bases at J, leaving 8 bases unmatched. This CDR3 has 15 amino acids. CDR3: CASSLALGGASEQYF. The CDR3 nucleotides are TGCGCCAGCAGCTTGGCCCTCGGGGGGGCCAGCGAGCAGTACTTC.

V is TRBV5-1 and J is TRBJ2-3, with 8 bases fitting TRBD2. Germline CDR1 SGHRS, CDR2 YFSETQ. The CDR3 is 16 amino acids. Losses at the gene ends were 7 bases for V and 3 bases for J; bases not matched to a gene: 13. CDR3 nucleotides: TGCGCCAGCGGCTACCAAGCGGGAGTTATGACAGATACGCAGTATTTT. It is translated as CASGYQAGVMTDTQYF.

The chain carries TRBV29-1 and TRBJ1-2, with 7 bases that match TRBD1. The CDR3 contains 11 residues. Germline V gene sequence: CDR1 SQVTM, CDR2 ANQGSEA. V shed 6 bases, J shed 8 bases, and the junction held 6 bases outside the gene matches. CDR3 DNA sequence: TGCAGCGTCGACAGGGTGGGCGGCTACACCTTC. This encodes CSVDRVGGYTF.

V is TRBV6-5 and J is TRBJ1-4; no reliable D call. V was clipped by 4 bases and J by 3 bases, with 12 bases between them. The CDR3 extends over 15 amino acids. Germline V gene data show CDR1 as MNHEY and CDR2 as SVGAGI. Here the CDR3 DNA reads TGTGCCAGCAGTTTTGGGAGGTCACCTAATGAAAAACTGTTTTTT. Its protein is CASSFGRSPNEKLFF.

This chain links TRBV18 with TRBJ1-1; 8 bases map to TRBD1. CDR1 and CDR2 from the germline V gene are KGHSH and LQKENI. The V gene end was trimmed by 4 bases and the J gene end by 5 bases; junction bases not matched to a gene: 6. The CDR3 has 14 residues. The CDR3 DNA sequence: TGTGCCAGCTCACTAAGGACAGGGTGGACTGAAGCTTTCTTT. It translates to CASSLRTGWTEAFF.

This chain connects TRBV11-3 to TRBJ2-7, with D tentatively TRBD2 (6 bases). Germline lookup yields CDR1 SGHNT and CDR2 YENEEA. Trimming removed 1 base from V and 4 bases from J, with 8 bases in between. CDR3 length: 13 amino acids. As DNA, the CDR3 is TGTGCCAGCAGCTTAGCGGGAGAGTACGAGCAGTACTTC. Translation: CASSLAGEYEQYF.

The chain is built from TRBV3-1 (or the pseudogene TRBV3-2) and TRBJ2-5; 11 bases agree with TRBD2. V was pared by 1 base and J by 4 bases, with 5 bases of the junction left unmatched. The CDR3 is made up of 16 amino acids. Germline CDR1 is LGHDT and CDR2 is YNNKEL (reference sequence). The CDR3 region has the DNA TGTGCCAGCAGCCAAGGGTATAGCGGGAGGGGAGAGACCCAGTACTTC. Translated: CASSQGYSGRGETQYF.

The V and J genes are TRBV4-1 and TRBJ2-4, with 8 bases aligning to TRBD1. Germline V gene sequence: CDR1 MGHRA, CDR2 YSYEKL. The CDR3 has 22 amino acids. With 2 bases clipped from V and 0 bases from J, the junction kept 21 bases outside the gene matches. This CDR3 reads CASSQLWTGKEWSLLAKNIQYF. Here the CDR3 DNA reads TGCGCCAGCAGCCAACTTTGGACAGGGAAGGAGTGGAGCCTACTAGCCAAAAACATTCAGTACTTC.

This chain uses TRBV2 with TRBJ2-1; 11 nucleotides align to TRBD2. The CDR3 covers 17 residues. The V gene's germline CDR1 is SNHLY and CDR2 FYNNEI. Unmatched junction bases numbered 7, after V lost 2 bases and J lost 4 bases. CDR3 amino acids: CASSEPLSGRGYNEQFF. The CDR3 DNA reads TGTGCCAGCAGTGAACCTCTTAGCGGGAGGGGTTACAATGAGCAGTTCTTC.

CDR3 nucleotide sequence: TGTGCCAGCAGCTTAGAGGGCGGGGGGGCCTTAGATACGCAGTATTTT. Protein: CASSLEGGGALDTQYF. V usage is TRBV13 and J usage is TRBJ2-3, with 9 bases identical to TRBD2. Trimming removed 1 base from V and 5 bases from J; junction bases left unmatched: 7. Germline V CDR1 and CDR2: PRHDT, FYEKMQ (reference sequence). The CDR3 consists of 16 residues.

The J gene is TRBJ2-7, the V gene TRBV14, with a tentative D call TRBD2 (6 bases). CDR1 and CDR2 (germline): SGHDN, FVKESK. The CDR3 has 15 residues. Trimming pared 1 base from V and 0 bases from J, leaving 10 bases between. The DNA for the CDR3 is TGTGCCAGCAGCCAAGGAATAGCGGCCTCCTACGAGCAGTACTTC. Its protein product is CASSQGIAASYEQYF.

The chain is built from TRBV4-3 and TRBJ2-4, with TRBD2 matching 7 bases. The germline V gene has CDR1 LGHNA and CDR2 YSLEER. This CDR3 comprises 16 residues. V lost 1 base, J lost 6 bases, and 9 bases stayed unmatched. CDR3 residues: CASSQVLGWEGNIQYF. Written as DNA, the CDR3 is TGCGCCAGCAGCCAAGTGTTAGGGTGGGAGGGAAACATTCAGTACTTC.

This clone was seen a handful of times. The chain joins TRBV20-1 to TRBJ1-1; D gene unclear. In germline, CDR1 is DFQATT, CDR2 SNEGSKA (reference sequence). The length of the CDR3 is 11 residues. With 5 bases removed from V and 3 bases from J, the gap between germline ends came to 7 bases. The DNA of the CDR3 is TGCAGTGCTGGGAGATACACTGAAGCTTTCTTT. Translation gives CSAGRYTEAFF.

A single count supports this clone. This rearrangement joins TRBV6-2 or TRBV6-3 to TRBJ1-4; 8 positions agree with TRBD1. This CDR3 has 15 residues. Germline V gives CDR1 MNHEY, CDR2 SVGEGT. V trimming: 3 bases; J trimming: 7 bases; junction bases outside the gene matches: 7. CDR3 in DNA: TGTGCCAGCAGTTATGGGGAGACAGGGGCTGAAAAACTGTTTTTT. Its protein product is CASSYGETGAEKLFF.

The chain carries TRBV2 and TRBJ2-3, with 10 positions matching TRBD2. In germline, CDR1 is SNHLY, CDR2 FYNNEI. This CDR3 is 15 amino acids long. The ends lost 4 bases at V and 6 bases at J; junction bases unmatched: 7. DNA of the CDR3: TGTGCCAGCAGTGCCCAGCGGGGGGGCTCGGATACGCAGTATTTT. Translation gives CASSAQRGGSDTQYF.